What follows are 14 T cell receptor beta chains derived from one specimen sequenced in a study of CD8+ T cells in alopecia areata. Extracted RNA was reverse transcribed, and the resulting cDNA served as sequencing template. TCRdb's copy holds only in-frame clones and misses some; the assay was immunoSEQ multiplex PCR. Found here are roughly 190,000 clones, roughly three fifths of them singletons; the top ten hold 0.69%. Treatment reported: oral pan-JAK inhibitor, 5-10 mg twice daily. The specimen comprised CD4+ T cells sorted from blood, sampled at week 4, from a patient treated with tofacitinib. The receptors here all came from a human donor with alopecia areata.

The rearrangement uses TRBV30 and TRBJ2-7, with 14 bases that match TRBD2. V lost 0 bases, J lost 2 bases, and 3 bases stayed unmatched. CDR1 is GTSNPN and CDR2 is SVGIG in the germline V gene (reference sequence). The CDR3 sequence is 16 residues long. This CDR3 reads CAWSVPGLAGAYEQYF. The CDR3 bases are TGTGCCTGGAGTGTACCGGGACTAGCGGGGGCCTACGAGCAGTACTTC.

The chain employs TRBV14 and TRBJ2-6, with D perhaps TRBD2 (5 bases). The ends were cut back, 3 bases at V and 2 bases at J, with 11 bases in the middle. The CDR3 sequence is 16 residues long. Germline V gene sequence: CDR1 SGHDN, CDR2 FVKESK. The chain's CDR3 is CASSHVYGAGANVLTF. The DNA for the CDR3 is TGTGCCAGCAGCCACGTCTACGGGGCTGGGGCCAACGTCCTGACTTTC.

There are many counts of this clone. This chain links TRBV7-2 with TRBJ2-2; D perhaps matches TRBD1 (5 bases). CDR3 length: 15 residues. Germline V gene data show CDR1 as SGHTA and CDR2 as FQGNSA. Trimming took off 1 base at V and 9 bases at J, with 15 bases between the two ends. CDR3 amino acids: CASSLDPTGARELFF. The CDR3 DNA follows: TGTGCCAGCAGCTTAGATCCCACAGGAGCCAGGGAGCTGTTTTTT.

This chain links TRBV27 with TRBJ2-2; tentatively, D is TRBD1 (6 bases). Germline values: CDR1 MNHEY, CDR2 SMNVEV (reference sequence). CDR3 length: 16 amino acids. The V gene lost 3 bases and the J gene lost 0 bases, with 11 bases spanning the gap. CDR3 sequence: CASSFVGAPNTGELFF. DNA of the CDR3: TGTGCCAGCAGTTTTGTGGGGGCCCCGAACACCGGGGAGCTGTTTTTT.

This clone has just a few counts. V and J are TRBV2 and TRBJ1-5; D is unclear. Germline CDR1 and CDR2: SNHLY and FYNNEI. The length of the CDR3 is 15 residues. Trimming took off 1 base at V and 6 bases at J, with 13 bases between the two ends. CDR3 in DNA: TGTGCCAGCAGTGAAGGGGGTGGCCGGGCTCAGCCCCAGCATTTT. The encoded protein is CASSEGGGRAQPQHF.

The V gene is TRBV11-2, the J gene TRBJ2-5; D not certain. In germline, CDR1 is SGHAT, CDR2 FQNNGV. With 5 bases removed from V and 4 bases from J, the gap between germline ends came to 17 bases. The CDR3 is 15 amino acids. CDR3 region: CASSGRLLPGETQYF. CDR3 coding DNA: TGTGCCAGCAGCGGACGTCTTTTGCCGGGAGAGACCCAGTACTTC. The full variable domain, rest sourced from reference TRBV11-2 and TRBJ2-5, is EAGVAQSPRYKIIEKRQSVAFWCNPISGHATLYWYQQILGQGPKLLIQFQNNGVVDDSQLPKDRFSAERLKGVDSTLKIQPAKLEDSAVYLCASSGRLLPGETQYFGPGTRLLVL.

This rearrangement joins TRBV29-1 to TRBJ1-2; D remains ambiguous. Per the germline V gene, CDR1 is SQVTM and CDR2 is ANQGSEA. The CDR3 spans 15 residues. The germline V and J ends were trimmed by 4 bases and 6 bases, with 21 bases remaining between them. The CDR3 nucleotides are TGCAGCGTTGCCACCCCCGGGCCGAGGAGGCATGGCTACACCTTC. It translates to CSVATPGPRRHGYTF.

The chain employs TRBV7-2 and TRBJ1-5; TRBD1 might be the D (6 bases). Germline CDR1 SGHTA, CDR2 FQGNSA. CDR3 length: 15 amino acids. The V gene lost 3 bases and the J gene lost 6 bases, with 15 bases spanning the gap. The CDR3 DNA is TGTGCCAGCAGCTTCCTTGGACAGAAAGGTCAGCCCCAGCATTTT. It yields the protein CASSFLGQKGQPQHF.

V and J are TRBV6-1 and TRBJ2-2; D is unclear. Between the trimmed V and J ends, which lost 1 base and 1 base, there was a span of 19 bases. The CDR3 contains 19 residues. Germline V gives CDR1 MNHNS, CDR2 SASEGT. CDR3 bases: TGTGCCAGCAGTGAAGTAACAGCGCTCGCTTCCCAGAACACCGGGGAGCTGTTTTTT. This sequence encodes CASSEVTALASQNTGELFF.

The chain joins TRBV15 to TRBJ1-5; D remains ambiguous. The CDR3 spans 12 residues. The V gene lost 2 bases and the J gene lost 5 bases, with 4 bases spanning the gap. The germline V gene encodes CDR1 LNHNV and CDR2 YYDKDF (reference sequence). DNA of the CDR3: TGTGCCACCAGCAGATCCGATCAGCCCCAGCATTTT. This encodes CATSRSDQPQHF. Filled out from reference TRBV15 and TRBJ1-5, the complete variable domain reads DAMVIQNPRYQVTQFGKPVTLSCSQTLNHNVMYWYQQKSSQAPKLLFHYYDKDFNNEADTPDNFQSRRPNTSFCFLDIRSPGLGDTAMYLCATSRSDQPQHFGDGTRLSIL.

The chain recombines TRBV18 with TRBJ2-7; perhaps TRBD2 as D (5 bases). The CDR3 runs 15 residues. Per germline, CDR1 KGHSH and CDR2 LQKENI. V was cut by 4 bases and J by 0 bases, with 13 bases left in between. CDR3 residues: CASSRTRDSSYEQYF. DNA for the CDR3: TGTGCCAGCTCACGGACCCGGGATAGCTCCTACGAGCAGTACTTC.

This clone was observed a handful of times. J is TRBJ1-5 and V is TRBV6-4, with 7 bases lining up with TRBD1. In germline, CDR1 is MRHNA, CDR2 SNTAGT. The length of the CDR3 is 14 residues. The J segment lost 4 bases and the V segment lost 6 bases, leaving 6 bases of the junction unmatched. CDR3 protein: CASRTGTANQPQHF. The DNA of the CDR3 is TGTGCCAGCAGAACCGGGACAGCGAATCAGCCCCAGCATTTT.

V is TRBV9 and J is TRBJ2-5; D is unresolved. This CDR3 is built from 14 residues. V lost 0 bases to trimming and J lost 4 bases, with 10 bases between them. The germline CDR1 and CDR2 sequences are SGDLS and YYNGEE. The CDR3 loop is CASSVAPQGETQYF. CDR3 coding DNA: TGTGCCAGCAGCGTAGCGCCACAAGGAGAGACCCAGTACTTC.

The V gene is TRBV30, the J gene TRBJ2-5; the D gene is possibly TRBD1 (5 bases). Looked up from germline, CDR1 is GTSNPN and CDR2 is SVGIG (reference sequence). This CDR3 is built from 14 residues. The V end was cut by 4 bases, the J end by 2 bases, with 14 bases between. The CDR3 DNA sequence: TGTGCCTGGACCAAGGGGCGTTCGCAAGAGACCCAGTACTTC. Its protein product is CAWTKGRSQETQYF.